The clone carrying this T cell receptor beta chain has ten or more counts. Its cognate antigen is unknown. This entry belongs to a study of regulatory T cells in long-lasting Graves disease. Indicated time point: newly diagnosed GD, antithyroid drugs for less than 3 months. PBMCs were the source of the RNA used for TCR sequencing. Arm-PCR of CDR3 regions and iRepertoire HTBI primers were used to build TCR beta libraries. TCRdb itself ran the multiplex PCR reads through MiXCR, one entry per CDR3 protein. The data hold hundreds of thousands of distinct CDR3 sequences, with less than 15% observed a single time. Study-wide results and limits: TRBV28, TRBJ1-2 and TRBJ2-5 were favored in persistent disease. Clonotypes that were public and shared totalled approximately 3,000 in persistent patients versus approximately 970 in new patients.

Per germline, CDR1 LGHNT and CDR2 FRNRAP. The CDR3 is 19 amino acids. With 0 bases clipped from V and 0 bases from J, the junction kept 14 bases outside the gene matches. This sample was shared with a second study, whose subject was T cells in Graves' hyperthyroidism and ophthalmopathy. Turning to that study: Graves' hyperthyroidism was deemed stable given no ophthalmopathy progression within 18 months. The study used the HTBI primer set for a first-round RT-PCR of the TCR CDR3.

This sequence joins TRBV12-5 and TRBJ2-7; 7 bases match TRBD1. This receptor was taken from a man aged 30 to 39 with Graves disease. The sample consisted of peripheral blood mononuclear cells (PBMCs), taken at new diagnosis, from a patient treated with antithyroid drugs. CDR3 in amino acids: CASGLVTFLRDSPSYEQYF. The CDR3 nucleotides are TGTGCTAGTGGTTTGGTAACCTTTTTAAGGGACAGCCCCTCCTACGAGCAGTACTTC.